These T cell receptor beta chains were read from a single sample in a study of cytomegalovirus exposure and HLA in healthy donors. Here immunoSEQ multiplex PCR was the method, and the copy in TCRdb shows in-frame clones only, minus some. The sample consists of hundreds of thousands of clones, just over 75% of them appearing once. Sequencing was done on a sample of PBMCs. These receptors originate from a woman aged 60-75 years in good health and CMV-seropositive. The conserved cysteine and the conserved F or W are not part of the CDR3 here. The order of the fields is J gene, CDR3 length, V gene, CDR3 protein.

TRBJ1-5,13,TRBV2,ASSVDRVGNQPQH
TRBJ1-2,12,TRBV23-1,ANPNSPGNYGYT
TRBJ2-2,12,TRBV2,ASSSGRNTGELF
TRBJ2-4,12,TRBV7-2,ASSLDRAVGIQY
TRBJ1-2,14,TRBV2,ASSEGRDVGGYGYT
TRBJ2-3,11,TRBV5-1,ASSQRSTDTQY
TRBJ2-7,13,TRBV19,ASSIGLAGGHEQY
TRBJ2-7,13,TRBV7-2,ASSLAGQGYYEQY
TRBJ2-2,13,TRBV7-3,ASSRGGANTGELF
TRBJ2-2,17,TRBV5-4,ASSLGVSSGGARTGELF
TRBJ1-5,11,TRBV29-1,SVGTGGNQPQH
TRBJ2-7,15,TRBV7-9,ASSSRTSGPQSYEQY
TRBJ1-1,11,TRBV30,AWSGQLNTEAF
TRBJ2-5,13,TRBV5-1,ASSLGSGGRDPQY
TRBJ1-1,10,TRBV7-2,ASSPGFGEAF
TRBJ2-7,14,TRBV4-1,ASSQDPLLPSYEQY